The T cell receptor (beta chain) described here comes from a study of blood T cell repertoires in COVID-19. Background on the study: T cells, B-cell-depleted T cells, or PBMCs provided the cDNA or gDNA that served as material.

Enrolment of Seattle patients took place during active infection, and they were followed longitudinally. In this sample, this clone turned up a few times. V lost 7 bases and J lost 6; bases outside the gene matches: 21. Germline lookup yields CDR1 MDHEN and CDR2 SYDVKM. This CDR3 region has 19 residues. The protocol was immunoSEQ multiplex PCR, while the TCRdb copy is restricted to in-frame clones and leaves out a portion. The profile shows 250,000 to 300,000 clones, 90% to 95% of them singletons. This chain connects TRBV28 to TRBJ1-5; 10 bases match TRBD1. The sequenced material came from peripheral blood. This receptor was identified in a woman in her 30s with COVID-19, enrolled during active disease. The CDR3 sequence is CASTRVRTGGWVFGQPQHF. The CDR3 coding sequence is TGTGCCAGCACCCGAGTGAGGACAGGGGGTTGGGTTTTCGGTCAGCCCCAGCATTTT.